This T cell receptor beta chain was identified in a study of blood T cells in healthy people across ages. Study conclusions and caveats: Both naive CD4+ cell counts and diversity were greater in long-lived donors than in aged donors. The CMV status of each donor remained undetermined, and this could have confounded shifts in expanded clonotypes.

Peripheral blood samples of around 9.5 milliliters were drawn from each donor. For the second PCR, which ran for roughly 6 to 12 cycles, a sample-barcoded 5' primer and a J-beta primer mix were used. Unique molecular identifiers of 12 random nucleotides labeled each cDNA. One entry per CDR3 protein results from TCRdb running MiXCR on the 5' RACE reads. The repertoire consists of 800,000 to 950,000 distinct CDR3 sequences, with roughly 48% occurring once and the leading ten covering around an eighth. As to this clonotype: Its specificity is not known.

Source material: blood. The clonotype comes from a young man in good health.

The CDR3 coding sequence is TGCGCCAGCAGCCAAGATAAGGCGGACAGGGAGAGGACTGAAGCTTTCTTT. Residues: CASSQDKADRERTEAFF. The rearrangement links TRBV4-3 to TRBJ1-1; 8 bases are a match to TRBD1. Germline CDR1 LGHNA, CDR2 YSLEER. The CDR3 has 17 residues. V lost 0 bases and J lost 5; bases outside the gene matches: 11.